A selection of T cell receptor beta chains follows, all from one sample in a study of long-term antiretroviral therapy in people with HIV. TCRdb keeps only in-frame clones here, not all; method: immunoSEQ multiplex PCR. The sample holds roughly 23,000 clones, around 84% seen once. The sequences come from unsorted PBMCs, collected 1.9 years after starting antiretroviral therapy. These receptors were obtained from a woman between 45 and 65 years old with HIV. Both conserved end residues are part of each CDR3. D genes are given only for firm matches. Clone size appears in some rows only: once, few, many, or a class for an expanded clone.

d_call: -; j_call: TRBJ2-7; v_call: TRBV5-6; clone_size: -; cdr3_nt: TGTGCCAGCAGCCCCGGTACGACCTACGAGCAGTACTTC; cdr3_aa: CASSPGTTYEQYF
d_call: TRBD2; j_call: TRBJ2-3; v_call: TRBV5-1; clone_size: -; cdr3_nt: TGCGCCAGCAGCGCTGGGCCAGGGGCTCGCGGGGGGCTTCTAAGCACAGATACGCAGTATTTT; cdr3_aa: CASSAGPGARGGLLSTDTQYF
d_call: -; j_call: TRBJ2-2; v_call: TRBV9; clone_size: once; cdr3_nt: TGTGCCAGCAGCGCACGCCCGACGAACACCGGGGAGCTGTTTTTT; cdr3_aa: CASSARPTNTGELFF
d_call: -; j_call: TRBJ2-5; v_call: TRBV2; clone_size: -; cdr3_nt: TGTGCCAGCGGGCCGAGGGAGACCCAGTACTTC; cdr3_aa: CASGPRETQYF
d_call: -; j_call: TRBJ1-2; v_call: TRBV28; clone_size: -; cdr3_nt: TGTGCCAGCAGTTCAGGGGAGTCTGGCTACACCTTC; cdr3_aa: CASSSGESGYTF
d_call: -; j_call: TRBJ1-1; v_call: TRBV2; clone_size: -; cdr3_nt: TGTGCCAGCAGTACAGGGAACACTGAAGCTTTCTTT; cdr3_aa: CASSTGNTEAFF
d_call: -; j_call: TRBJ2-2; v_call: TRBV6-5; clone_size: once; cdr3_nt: TGTGCCAGCAGTTACAGGGGGTTGGGCACCGGGGAGCTGTTTTTT; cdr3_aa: CASSYRGLGTGELFF
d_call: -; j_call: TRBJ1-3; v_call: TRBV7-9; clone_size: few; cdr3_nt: TGTGCCAGCAGCTTAACGGGCATCGGAAACACCATATATTTT; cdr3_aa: CASSLTGIGNTIYF
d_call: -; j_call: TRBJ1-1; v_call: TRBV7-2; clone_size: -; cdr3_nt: TGTGCCAGCAGCTTGCCCGGGGGCACCCTGAAGAGCGCTTTCTTT; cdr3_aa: CASSLPGGTLKSAFF
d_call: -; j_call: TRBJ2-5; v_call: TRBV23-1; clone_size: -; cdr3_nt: TGCGCCAGCAGTCAATCTTGGGTTGGGGAGACCCAGTACTTC; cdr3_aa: CASSQSWVGETQYF
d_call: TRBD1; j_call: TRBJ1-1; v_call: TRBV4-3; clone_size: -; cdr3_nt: TGCGCCAGCAGCCTCGGACAGGAAAACACTGAAGCTTTCTTT; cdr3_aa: CASSLGQENTEAFF
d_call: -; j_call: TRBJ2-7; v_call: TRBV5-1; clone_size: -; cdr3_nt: TGCGCCAGCAGCTTGGAAGCATCCTACGAGCAGTACTTC; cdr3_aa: CASSLEASYEQYF
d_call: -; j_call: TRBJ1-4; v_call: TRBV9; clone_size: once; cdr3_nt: TGTGCCAGCAGCCCACGACACACCGCCGCTAATGAAAAACTGTTTTTT; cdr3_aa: CASSPRHTAANEKLFF
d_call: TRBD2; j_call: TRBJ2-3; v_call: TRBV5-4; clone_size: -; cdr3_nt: TGTGCCAGCAGCCCCCCGGGACTAGCGGGCACAGATACGCAGTATTTT; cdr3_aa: CASSPPGLAGTDTQYF
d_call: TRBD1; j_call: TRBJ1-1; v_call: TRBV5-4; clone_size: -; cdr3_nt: TGTGCCAGCAGCCCAAGTCCAGGGGGCTTTGCTGAAGCTTTCTTT; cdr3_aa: CASSPSPGGFAEAFF
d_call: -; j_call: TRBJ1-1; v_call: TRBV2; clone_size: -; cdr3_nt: TGTGCCAGCAGTGTTACAGGAGTTGAAGCTTTCTTT; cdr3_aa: CASSVTGVEAFF
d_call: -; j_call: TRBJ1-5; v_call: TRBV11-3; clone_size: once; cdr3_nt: TGTGCCAGCAGCTTAGAAAGAAGGCGGGGCGACAATCAGCCCCAGCATTTT; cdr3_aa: CASSLERRRGDNQPQHF
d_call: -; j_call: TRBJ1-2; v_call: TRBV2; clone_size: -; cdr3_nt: TGTGCCAGCAGTGCAACTACGGACGGGAGGGAAGGCTACACCTTC; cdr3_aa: CASSATTDGREGYTF
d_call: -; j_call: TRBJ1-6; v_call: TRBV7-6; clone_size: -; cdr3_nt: TGTGCCAGCAGCTTAGCGGCGGGATACTATAATTCACCCCTCCACTTT; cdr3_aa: CASSLAAGYYNSPLHF
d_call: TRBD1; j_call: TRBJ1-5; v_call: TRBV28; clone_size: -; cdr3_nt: TGTGCCAGTACCTCGACAGGGGGGGATCAGCCCCAGCATTTT; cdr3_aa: CASTSTGGDQPQHF
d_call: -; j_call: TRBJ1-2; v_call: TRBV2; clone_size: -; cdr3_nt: TGTGCCAGCAGTGAAGGTCAGAGCAGGTTCGATGGCTACACCTTC; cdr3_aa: CASSEGQSRFDGYTF
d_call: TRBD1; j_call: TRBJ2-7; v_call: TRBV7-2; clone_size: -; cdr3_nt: TGTGCCAGCAGCCCTTGGACAGGGAACGAGCAGTACTTC; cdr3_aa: CASSPWTGNEQYF
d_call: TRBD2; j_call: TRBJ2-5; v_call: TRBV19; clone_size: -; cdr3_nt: TGTGCCAGTAGTATGTCGCTGGGACTAGAGGCGGGGAAGACCCAGTACTTC; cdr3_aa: CASSMSLGLEAGKTQYF
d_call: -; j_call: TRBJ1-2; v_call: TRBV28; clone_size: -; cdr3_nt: TGTGCCAGCACCAAAGAGATGGGTAGGGGCTATGGCTACACCTTC; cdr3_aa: CASTKEMGRGYGYTF
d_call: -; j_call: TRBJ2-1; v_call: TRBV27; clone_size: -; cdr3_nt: TGTGCCAGCAGTTCCGGGAGCTCCTACAATGAGCAGTTCTTC; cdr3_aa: CASSSGSSYNEQFF
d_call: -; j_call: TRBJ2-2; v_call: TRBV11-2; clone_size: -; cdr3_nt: TGTGCCAGCAGCACCTGGGCGGGATCGGGCACCGGGGAGCTGTTTTTT; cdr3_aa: CASSTWAGSGTGELFF
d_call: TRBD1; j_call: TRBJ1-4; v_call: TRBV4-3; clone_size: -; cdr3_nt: TGCGCCAGCAGCCAGGGACAGGCCCATAATGAAAAACTGTTTTTT; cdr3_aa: CASSQGQAHNEKLFF
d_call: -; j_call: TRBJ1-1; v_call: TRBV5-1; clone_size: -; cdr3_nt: TGCGCCAGCAGCTACTTGTGGACGGACAGAAGCACTGAAGCTTTCTTT; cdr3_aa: CASSYLWTDRSTEAFF
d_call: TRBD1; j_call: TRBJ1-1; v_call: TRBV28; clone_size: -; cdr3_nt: TGTGCCAGCAGTCCGGGGACAGGGTATGTCACTGAAGCTTTCTTT; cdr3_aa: CASSPGTGYVTEAFF
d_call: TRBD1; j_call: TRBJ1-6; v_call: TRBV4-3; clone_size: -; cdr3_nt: TGCGCCAGCAGCCAAGGTGGACAGGGGAGGAATTCACCCCTCCACTTT; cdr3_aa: CASSQGGQGRNSPLHF
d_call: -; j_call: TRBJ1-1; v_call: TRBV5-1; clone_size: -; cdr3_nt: TGCGCCAGCAGCCGCGGGACGGATACGAACACTGAAGCTTTCTTT; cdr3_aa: CASSRGTDTNTEAFF
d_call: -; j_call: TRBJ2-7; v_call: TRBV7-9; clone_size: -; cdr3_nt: TGTGCCAGCAGCCCCCCGGACATCTCCTACGAGCAGTACTTC; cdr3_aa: CASSPPDISYEQYF
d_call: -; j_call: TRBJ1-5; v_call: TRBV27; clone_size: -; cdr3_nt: TGTGCCAGCAGTTTAAGTCAGCTCAATCAGCCCCAGCATTTT; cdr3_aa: CASSLSQLNQPQHF
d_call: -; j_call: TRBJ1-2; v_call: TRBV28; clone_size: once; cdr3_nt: TGTGCCAGCAGTTTCTCCCAAGGAAACTATGGCTACACCTTC; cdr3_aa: CASSFSQGNYGYTF
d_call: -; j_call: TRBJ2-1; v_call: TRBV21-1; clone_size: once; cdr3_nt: TGTGCCAGCAGCAAAGATATAAGAGGACAGGGTTTGAATGAGCAGTTCTTC; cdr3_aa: CASSKDIRGQGLNEQFF
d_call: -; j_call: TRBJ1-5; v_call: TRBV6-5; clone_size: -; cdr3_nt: TGTGCCAGCAGTTCCCAGGGTTCCAATCAGCCCCAGCATTTT; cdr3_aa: CASSSQGSNQPQHF
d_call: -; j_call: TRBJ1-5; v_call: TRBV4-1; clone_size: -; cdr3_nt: TGCGCCAGCAGCCCCGATCCAGAGCCACAGCCCCAGCATTTT; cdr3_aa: CASSPDPEPQPQHF
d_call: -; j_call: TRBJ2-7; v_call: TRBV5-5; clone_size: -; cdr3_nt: TGTGCCAGCAGCTTAGGGGGGGCTCCCGAGCAGTACTTC; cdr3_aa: CASSLGGAPEQYF
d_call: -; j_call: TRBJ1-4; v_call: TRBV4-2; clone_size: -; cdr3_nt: TGTGCCAGCAGCCAAGATAAGGGCCAGGGGAATGAAAAACTGTTTTTT; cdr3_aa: CASSQDKGQGNEKLFF
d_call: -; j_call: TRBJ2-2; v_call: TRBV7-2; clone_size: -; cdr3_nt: TGTGCCAGCAGCTTAGCCGGGACTAACACCGGGGAGCTGTTTTTT; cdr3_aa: CASSLAGTNTGELFF
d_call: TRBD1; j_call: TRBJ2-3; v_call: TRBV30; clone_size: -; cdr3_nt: TGTGCCTGGAGTGGAAACAGGGGATCTGCAGATACGCAGTATTTT; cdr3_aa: CAWSGNRGSADTQYF
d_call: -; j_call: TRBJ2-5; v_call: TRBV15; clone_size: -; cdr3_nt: TGTGCCACCAGAAAGGTCCAACAAGAGACCCAGTACTTC; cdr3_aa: CATRKVQQETQYF
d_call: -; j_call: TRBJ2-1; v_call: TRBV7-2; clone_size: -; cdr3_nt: TGTGCCAGCAGCTTTGCCGGGGGCAGGGTCAATGAGCAGTTCTTC; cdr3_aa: CASSFAGGRVNEQFF
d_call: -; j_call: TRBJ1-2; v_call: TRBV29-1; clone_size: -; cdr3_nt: TGCAGCGTCGAGGGGGGTCAGGAGAGCTTCTATGGCTACACCTTC; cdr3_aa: CSVEGGQESFYGYTF
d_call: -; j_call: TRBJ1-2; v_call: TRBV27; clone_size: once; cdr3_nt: TGTGCCAGCAGTGTAACAGGGTTGGACTATGGCTACACCTTC; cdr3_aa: CASSVTGLDYGYTF
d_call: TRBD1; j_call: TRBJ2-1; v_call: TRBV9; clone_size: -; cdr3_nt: TGTGCCAGCAGCTCAACCGGGACAGGGGTATTCAATGAGCAGTTCTTC; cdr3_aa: CASSSTGTGVFNEQFF
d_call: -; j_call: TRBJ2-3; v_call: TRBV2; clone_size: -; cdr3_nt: TGTGCCAGCACCCTAGGTAGGGGAGGAGATACGCAGTATTTT; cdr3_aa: CASTLGRGGDTQYF
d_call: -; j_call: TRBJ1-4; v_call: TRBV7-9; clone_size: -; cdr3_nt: TGTGCCAGCAGCTCCCACCGATTTGCGGGAAAACTGTTTTTT; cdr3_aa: CASSSHRFAGKLFF
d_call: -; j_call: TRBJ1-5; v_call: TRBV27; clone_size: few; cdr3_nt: TGTGCCAGCAGTTCACAGGGTCCCCATCAGCCCCAGCATTTT; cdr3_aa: CASSSQGPHQPQHF
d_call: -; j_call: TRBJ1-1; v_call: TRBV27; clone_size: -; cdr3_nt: TGTGCCAGCAGTACCCCGGCGGACACTGAAGCTTTCTTT; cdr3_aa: CASSTPADTEAFF
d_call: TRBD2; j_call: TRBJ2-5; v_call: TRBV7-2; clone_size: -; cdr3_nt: TGTGCCAGCAGCCCCGGGACTAGCGGGATGGAGACCCAGTACTTC; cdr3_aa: CASSPGTSGMETQYF
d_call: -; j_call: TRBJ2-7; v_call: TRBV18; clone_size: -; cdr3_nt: TGTGCCAGCTCACCACCGGAACCCCGGTACGAGCAGTACTTC; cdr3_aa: CASSPPEPRYEQYF
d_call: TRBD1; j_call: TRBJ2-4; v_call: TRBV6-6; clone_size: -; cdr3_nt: TGTGCCAGCAGCCCAGGGACAGGCCTAAAGGGGAACATTCAGTACTTC; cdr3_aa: CASSPGTGLKGNIQYF
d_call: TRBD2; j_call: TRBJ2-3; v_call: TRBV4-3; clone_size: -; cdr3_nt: TGCGCCAGCAGCCAAGAGTCTAGCGGGGGTTCGCGCACAGATACGCAGTATTTT; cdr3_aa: CASSQESSGGSRTDTQYF
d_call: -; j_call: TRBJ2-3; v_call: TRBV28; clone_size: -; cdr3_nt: TGTGCCAGCAGTTTGGGGCAGCCCCCCACAGATACGCAGTATTTT; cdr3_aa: CASSLGQPPTDTQYF
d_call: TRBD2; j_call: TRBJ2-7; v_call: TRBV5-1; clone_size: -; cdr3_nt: TGCGCCAGCAGCTTGGGGCTAGCGGGGGGTTCTCCGGACGACGAGCAGTACTTC; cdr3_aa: CASSLGLAGGSPDDEQYF
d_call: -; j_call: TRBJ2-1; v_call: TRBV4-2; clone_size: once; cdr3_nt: TGTGCCAGCAGCCAAGATATCGCGACCCCGCCGTTCTTC; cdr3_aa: CASSQDIATPPFF
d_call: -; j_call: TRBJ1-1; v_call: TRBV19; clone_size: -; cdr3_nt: TGTGCCACCCGCCCGGGGGCCGCGACTGAAGCTTTCTTT; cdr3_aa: CATRPGAATEAFF
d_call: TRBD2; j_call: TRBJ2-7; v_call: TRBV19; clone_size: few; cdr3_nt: TGTGCCAGTAGTATGTGGGGACTAGCTTCAGCCGAGCAGTACTTC; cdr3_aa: CASSMWGLASAEQYF
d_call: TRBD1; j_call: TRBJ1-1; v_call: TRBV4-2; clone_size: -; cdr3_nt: TGTGCCAGCAGAGGGGACAGGGACACTGAAGCTTTCTTT; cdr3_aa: CASRGDRDTEAFF